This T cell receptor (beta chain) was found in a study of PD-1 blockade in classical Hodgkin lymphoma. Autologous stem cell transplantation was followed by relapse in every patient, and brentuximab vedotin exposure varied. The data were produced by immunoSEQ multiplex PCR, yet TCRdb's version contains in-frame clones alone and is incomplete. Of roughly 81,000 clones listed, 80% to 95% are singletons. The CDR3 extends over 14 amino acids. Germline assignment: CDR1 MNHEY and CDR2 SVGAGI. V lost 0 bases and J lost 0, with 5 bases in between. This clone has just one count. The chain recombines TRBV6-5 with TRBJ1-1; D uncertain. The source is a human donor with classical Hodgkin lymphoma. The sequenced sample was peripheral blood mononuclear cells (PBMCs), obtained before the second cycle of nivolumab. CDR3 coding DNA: TGTGCCAGCAGTTACTCGACTGTGAACACTGAAGCTTTCTTT. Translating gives CASSYSTVNTEAFF.